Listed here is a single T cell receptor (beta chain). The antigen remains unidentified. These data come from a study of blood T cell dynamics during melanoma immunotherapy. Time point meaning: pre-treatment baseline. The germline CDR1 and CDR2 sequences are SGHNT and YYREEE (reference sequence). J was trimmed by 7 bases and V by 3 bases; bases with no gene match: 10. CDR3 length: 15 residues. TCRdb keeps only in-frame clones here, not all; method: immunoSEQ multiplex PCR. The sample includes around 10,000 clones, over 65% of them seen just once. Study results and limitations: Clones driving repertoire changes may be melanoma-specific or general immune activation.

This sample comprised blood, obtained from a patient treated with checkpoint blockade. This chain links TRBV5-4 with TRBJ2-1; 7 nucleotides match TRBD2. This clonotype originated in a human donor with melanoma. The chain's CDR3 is CASSWPGGGLNEQFF. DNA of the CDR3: TGTGCCAGCAGCTGGCCTGGGGGGGGTCTGAATGAGCAGTTCTTC. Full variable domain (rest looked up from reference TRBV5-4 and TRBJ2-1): ETGVTQSPTHLIKTRGQQVTLRCSSQSGHNTVSWYQQALGQGPQFIFQYYREEENGRGNFPPRFSGLQFPNYSSELNVNALELDDSALYLCASSWPGGGLNEQFFGPGTRLTVL.